These 13 T cell receptor beta chains were sequenced from one sample in a study of early T cells in non-severe SARS-CoV-2 infection. TCRdb reanalysed the 5' RACE reads using MiXCR and keeps one entry per CDR3 protein. The sample carries roughly 47,000 distinct CDR3 sequences, around 6% recorded once. Material: whole blood, obtained at baseline. The receptors were gathered from an adult who was a healthcare worker with PCR-confirmed SARS-CoV-2 infection or an uninfected control (not recorded which).

This clonotype has at least ten counts. This rearrangement joins TRBV6-5 to TRBJ2-6; 10 positions agree with TRBD1. The ends lost 2 bases at V and 0 bases at J; junction bases unmatched: 4. The CDR3 totals 18 residues. CDR1 and CDR2 (germline): MNHEY, SVGAGI. This CDR3 reads CASSYGTGASSGANVLTF. The DNA for the CDR3 is TGTGCCAGCAGTTACGGGACAGGGGCTAGCTCTGGGGCCAACGTCCTGACTTTC.

As regards this clonotype: A much larger clone differs from this one at a single base, so this may be a read error. The rearrangement links TRBV5-1 to TRBJ2-5, with D possibly being TRBD1 (6 bases). CDR1 and CDR2 from the germline V gene are SGHRS and YFSETQ. The CDR3 spans 16 residues. In DNA form, the CDR3 reads TGCGTCAGCAGCCCCCGCCGGCACAGGGAAGGAGAGACCCAGTACTTC. Protein sequence: CVSSPRRHREGETQYF.

At least ten counts were recorded for this clonotype. This chain connects TRBV6-5 to TRBJ1-1; D is undetermined. The ends were cut back, 6 bases at V and 0 bases at J, with 11 bases in the middle. CDR1 is MNHEY and CDR2 is SVGAGI in the germline V gene. The CDR3 consists of 14 residues. The CDR3 DNA is TGTGCCAGCAGAAGTCCGGGAATGAACACTGAAGCTTTCTTT. Its protein is CASRSPGMNTEAFF.

Ten or more counts support this clonotype. The CDR3 loop reads CASSLLAGGTEAFF. CDR3 DNA: TGTGCCAGCAGCTTACTAGCTGGGGGCACTGAAGCTTTCTTT. The gene calls are TRBV7-2 and TRBJ1-1; D is perhaps TRBD1 (5 bases). The CDR3 contains 14 residues. Per the germline V gene, CDR1 is SGHTA and CDR2 is FQGNSA. V shed 2 bases and J shed 4 bases, with 11 bases lying between them.

This clonotype was detected many times. The chain uses TRBV5-1 and TRBJ1-3; D remains unclear. The CDR3 has 15 residues. From germline, CDR1 is SGHRS and CDR2 YFSETQ. The ends were cut back, 4 bases at V and 0 bases at J, with 11 bases in the middle. This chain's CDR3 is CASSERSFSGNTIYF. The DNA for the CDR3 is TGCGCCAGCAGCGAGAGAAGTTTCTCTGGAAACACCATATATTTT.

This clonotype was seen many times. V and J are TRBV11-2 and TRBJ1-6; TRBD1 agrees at 8 bases. The CDR3 is 15 residues long. Losses at the gene ends were 5 bases for V and 9 bases for J; bases not matched to a gene: 9. Germline CDR1 is SGHAT and CDR2 is FQNNGV. CDR3 nucleotide sequence: TGTGCCAGCAGCATTGGACAGGGAGGGAGTTCACCCCTCCACTTT. This gives the protein CASSIGQGGSSPLHF.

V gene TRBV11-2 combines with J gene TRBJ2-5, with TRBD2 matching 10 bases. The CDR3 spans 15 residues. The junction had 3 bases not matched to a gene; V was cut back by 3 bases and J by 2 bases. In germline, CDR1 is SGHAT, CDR2 FQNNGV. The CDR3 sequence: CASSFLAGAQETQYF. The CDR3, as DNA: TGTGCCAGCAGCTTTCTAGCGGGGGCTCAAGAGACCCAGTACTTC.

The chain recombines TRBV29-1 with TRBJ2-5, with D unresolved. V was trimmed by 1 base and J by 5 bases, leaving 5 bases between them. Germline lookup yields CDR1 SQVTM and CDR2 ANQGSEA. This CDR3 has 11 residues. CDR3 region: CSVEGLETQYF. Here the CDR3 DNA reads TGCAGCGTTGAAGGTTTGGAGACCCAGTACTTC.

This clonotype was observed at least ten times. The V and J genes are TRBV5-8 and TRBJ2-2; TRBD1 is a possible D gene (6 bases). V was trimmed by 3 bases and J by 2 bases, leaving 11 bases between them. The CDR3 extends over 15 amino acids. The germline V gene has CDR1 SGHTS and CDR2 YDEGEE. CDR3 protein: CASSSGTSNTGELFF. DNA for the CDR3: TGTGCCAGCAGCTCCGGGACAAGTAACACCGGGGAGCTGTTTTTT.

The sample holds many counts of this clonotype. This CDR3 is CSAEGGLETQYF. The CDR3 coding sequence is TGCAGTGCCGAGGGGGGGTTAGAGACCCAGTACTTC. V usage is TRBV20-1 and J usage is TRBJ2-5, with a weak D call TRBD2 (7 bases). The CDR3 spans 12 residues. The germline CDR1 and CDR2 sequences are DFQATT and SNEGSKA (reference sequence). Trimming removed 6 bases from V and 4 bases from J, with 12 bases in between.

The rearrangement links TRBV14 to TRBJ1-6; TRBD1 might be the D (6 bases). V was shortened by 0 bases and J by 10 bases, with 10 bases between the two germline ends. CDR1 SGHDN and CDR2 FVKESK come from the germline V gene. This CDR3 region has 14 residues. The CDR3 loop is CASSQEQGVSPLHF. The CDR3 DNA is TGTGCCAGCAGCCAAGAACAGGGTGTATCACCCCTCCACTTT.

The table lists this clonotype with a few counts. DNA of the CDR3: TGTGCCAGCAGTCAGGACAGCCCTCGGGTTGTCACCGGGGAGCTGTTTTTT. Translated: CASSQDSPRVVTGELFF. The chain combines TRBV6-2 or TRBV6-3 with TRBJ2-2; D might be TRBD1 (6 bases). Trimming stripped 5 bases from V and 4 bases from J, with 20 bases between. The V gene's germline CDR1 is MNHEY and CDR2 SVGEGT. This CDR3 is built from 17 residues.

This clonotype was picked up many times. CDR3 DNA: TGTGCCAGCAGCGTGTCTAGCGGGGATCCCTACGAGCAGTACTTC. The encoded protein is CASSVSSGDPYEQYF. The rearrangement uses TRBV9 and TRBJ2-7, with 9 bases matching TRBD2. The CDR3 contains 15 residues. After removal of 2 bases from V and 2 bases from J, the junction contained 5 bases not matched to a gene. The germline CDR1 and CDR2 sequences are SGDLS and YYNGEE. Full variable domain (outside the CDR3, taken from reference TRBV9 and TRBJ2-7): DSGVTQTPKHLITATGQRVTLRCSPRSGDLSVYWYQQSLDQGLQFLIQYYNGEERAKGNILERFSAQQFPDLHSELNLSSLELGDSALYFCASSVSSGDPYEQYFGPGTRLTVT.